This entry is about one TCR beta chain. No antigen is known for it. This sample is part of a study of CD8+ T cells in alopecia areata. As for the study in general: The share of scalp area affected provided the severity score for treated patients.

Sequencing used cDNA as its template, made by extracting RNA and reverse transcribing it. Sequenced by immunoSEQ multiplex PCR; TCRdb stores in-frame clones only, minus some. The sample shows some 190,000 clones, approximately 70% of them seen only once. This CDR3 contains 15 residues. V lost 2 bases to trimming and J lost 3 bases, with 16 bases between them. Germline values: CDR1 SQVTM, CDR2 ANQGSEA. General observations from the study: Clarity of TCR sharing across patients fell short of that in mice, possibly HLA-related. Throughout tofacitinib, many expanded lesional clones continued to persist in scalp and blood.

The treatment: oral pan-JAK inhibitor, 5-10 mg twice daily. This specimen consisted of CD4+ T cells sorted from blood, obtained between weeks 43 and 45, from a patient treated with tofacitinib. The rearrangement joins TRBV29-1 to TRBJ1-1; a possible D gene is TRBD1 (6 bases). This clonotype was sampled from a human donor with alopecia areata. The CDR3 region is CSVESRLRQDTEAFF. In nucleotides, the CDR3 is TGCAGCGTTGAATCTCGCCTCCGACAGGACACTGAAGCTTTCTTT.